Following are 21 T cell receptor beta chains from one sample sequenced in a study of Ad26.COV2.S vaccination and SARS-CoV-2 variants. Using immunoSEQ multiplex PCR, the repertoire was profiled, and TCRdb retains in-frame clones only, with some absent. The sample lists some 350,000 clones; approximately 90% were seen once. The sample here was peripheral blood, taken after recovery from COVID-19. All receptors come from a human donor who had recovered from COVID-19.

This chain uses TRBV6-7 with TRBJ2-1; 7 positions match TRBD1. TRBV6-7 is an ORF, with its function uncertain. The CDR3 totals 18 residues. The J segment lost 3 bases and the V segment lost 4 bases, leaving 15 bases of the junction unmatched. Here the CDR3 DNA reads TGTGCCAGCAGTTCCCGGGACAGCCAACCCGGATACTACAATGAGCAGTTCTTC. Translation gives CASSSRDSQPGYYNEQFF.

This chain joins TRBV3-1 (or the pseudogene TRBV3-2) and TRBJ2-7; 7 nucleotides line up with TRBD1. From germline, CDR1 is LGHDT and CDR2 YNNKEL (reference sequence). The CDR3 runs to 15 residues. V was clipped by 2 bases and J by 3 bases; unmatched bases: 7. Here the CDR3 reads CASSQRDSYLYEQYF. CDR3 sequence (DNA): TGTGCCAGCAGCCAACGGGACAGCTACCTCTACGAGCAGTACTTC.

The gene calls are TRBV12-3 or TRBV12-4 and TRBJ1-2; D not certain. The CDR3 sequence is 11 residues long. With 5 bases removed from V and 5 bases from J, the gap between germline ends came to 6 bases. The DNA of the CDR3 is TGTGCCAGCAGTGCCTCTTATGGCTACACCTTC. It encodes CASSASYGYTF.

J is TRBJ1-2 and V is TRBV28; 7 nucleotides line up with TRBD1. CDR1 is MDHEN and CDR2 is SYDVKM in the germline V gene. This CDR3 spans 13 amino acids. Trimming took 9 bases from V and 8 from J; bases not matched to a gene: 12. CDR3 region: CASRGQPGWGYTF. The CDR3, as DNA: TGTGCCAGTAGGGGACAGCCGGGATGGGGCTACACCTTC.

V usage is TRBV6-5 and J usage is TRBJ1-1; D not resolved. Germline V gene sequence: CDR1 MNHEY, CDR2 SVGAGI. Trimming removed 4 bases at V and 1 base at J, with 13 bases between. The CDR3 covers 15 residues. The chain's CDR3 is CASSSRGAGNTEAFF. In DNA, the CDR3 is TGTGCCAGCAGTTCCCGAGGCGCGGGGAACACTGAAGCTTTCTTT.

This chain uses TRBV12-3 or TRBV12-4 with TRBJ2-5; the D gene is possibly TRBD1 (5 bases). This CDR3 has 12 amino acids. Trimming took 3 bases from V and 5 from J, leaving 7 bases between them. The DNA for the CDR3 is TGTGCCAGCAGTTTGAAGGGGGAGACCCAGTACTTC. It specifies CASSLKGETQYF.

This clone appeared once. The chain recombines TRBV4-3 with TRBJ2-5; weak D call: TRBD2 (7 bases). Between the trimmed V and J ends, which lost 0 bases and 5 bases, there was a span of 31 bases. The CDR3 covers 21 residues. CDR1 LGHNA and CDR2 YSLEER come from the germline V gene. CDR3 residues: CASSQDHGGGGLWRGGETQYF. Written as DNA, the CDR3 is TGCGCCAGCAGCCAAGATCATGGGGGAGGGGGGCTATGGCGGGGAGGCGAGACCCAGTACTTC.

The V call is TRBV29-1, the J call TRBJ1-1, with D perhaps matching TRBD1 (6 bases). Germline V gives CDR1 SQVTM, CDR2 ANQGSEA. The germline V and J ends were trimmed by 8 bases and 1 base, with 14 bases remaining between them. This CDR3 region has 13 residues. As DNA, the CDR3 is TGCAGCACGATGGACAGAAAGAACACTGAAGCTTTCTTT. Protein sequence: CSTMDRKNTEAFF.

The gene calls are TRBV11-1 and TRBJ1-2; tentatively, D is TRBD1 (5 bases). CDR3 length equals 14 residues. The V and J ends lost 1 base and 3 bases respectively, with 9 bases between them. CDR1 SGHAT and CDR2 FQDESV come from the germline V gene (reference sequence). CDR3 DNA sequence: TGTGCCAGCAGCTTAGAGGCGGGACACTATGGCTACACCTTC. Amino acid sequence: CASSLEAGHYGYTF.

The chain uses TRBV6-5 and TRBJ2-2; D not resolved. The V gene's germline CDR1 is MNHEY and CDR2 SVGAGI. The CDR3 loop spans 14 amino acids. V lost 2 bases and J 6 bases, leaving 10 bases between the germline ends. The CDR3 sequence: CASSYDTQPGELFF. The DNA of the CDR3 is TGTGCCAGCAGTTACGACACCCAACCCGGGGAGCTGTTTTTT.

The chain recombines TRBV4-1 with TRBJ1-6; no clear D gene. Looked up from germline, CDR1 is MGHRA and CDR2 is YSYEKL. There are 13 residues in the CDR3. V was cut by 1 base and J by 9 bases, with 7 bases left in between. The CDR3 DNA follows: TGCGCCAGCAGCCAAGGACTGCCTTCACCCCTCCACTTT. It codes for CASSQGLPSPLHF.

V is TRBV19 and J is TRBJ1-4, with TRBD1 as a possible D gene (5 bases). This CDR3 has 16 residues. Germline assignment: CDR1 LNHDA and CDR2 SQIVND (reference sequence). The V end lost 3 bases, the J end lost 5 bases, and 16 bases lay between the germline ends. The DNA for the CDR3 is TGTGCCAGTAGTATCCTCCCCGGGGGTGGCAATGAAAAACTGTTTTTT. Protein product: CASSILPGGGNEKLFF.

This clone showed up just once. An end of the junction does not agree with germline; a read error may underlie this. The chain combines TRBV5-8 with TRBJ1-1; D unclear. This CDR3 has 10 residues. The V gene's germline CDR1 is SGHTS and CDR2 YDEGEE. The CDR3 bases are TGTGCCAGCAGCTTCGGACCGCGAGACTTT. It specifies CASSFGPRDF.

This sequence joins TRBV6-4 and TRBJ1-2; unclear D gene. The length of the CDR3 is 15 residues. Germline lookup yields CDR1 MRHNA and CDR2 SNTAGT. Deletions cut 6 bases from V and 7 bases from J, with 21 bases between. CDR3 in DNA: TGTGCCAGCAGCTCTTGGGAAGGATCACCCCGTGGCTACACCTTC. Its translation: CASSSWEGSPRGYTF.

The chain carries TRBV28 and TRBJ1-2; D unresolved. The CDR3 contains 12 residues. V was trimmed by 5 bases and J by 4 bases, leaving 8 bases between them. Germline V gives CDR1 MDHEN, CDR2 SYDVKM. CDR3 region: CASSTATYGYTF. CDR3 nucleotides: TGTGCCAGCAGTACAGCGACCTATGGCTACACCTTC.

The chain couples TRBV11-2 to TRBJ2-1; D is undetermined. Deletions cut 1 base from V and 6 bases from J, with 4 bases between. There are 12 residues in the CDR3. Germline V gives CDR1 SGHAT, CDR2 FQNNGV. CDR3 coding DNA: TGTGCCAGCAGCTTAGTGAGCAATGAGCAGTTCTTC. Translation: CASSLVSNEQFF. The whole variable domain, filled in from reference TRBV11-2 and TRBJ2-1, reads EAGVAQSPRYKIIEKRQSVAFWCNPISGHATLYWYQQILGQGPKLLIQFQNNGVVDDSQLPKDRFSAERLKGVDSTLKIQPAKLEDSAVYLCASSLVSNEQFFGPGTRLTVL.

V gene TRBV2 combines with J gene TRBJ2-7, with D possibly being TRBD1 (5 bases). Per the germline V gene, CDR1 is SNHLY and CDR2 is FYNNEI. V shed 3 bases and J shed 1 base, with 10 bases lying between them. This CDR3 region has 14 residues. The CDR3 coding sequence is TGTGCCAGCAGTGAGGAGACAGCGTCCTACGAGCAGTACTTC. Residues: CASSEETASYEQYF.

In this sample, this clone turned up a few times. The chain couples TRBV12-3 or TRBV12-4 to TRBJ1-1; D is undetermined. V was trimmed by 6 bases and J by 1 base, leaving 9 bases between them. The CDR3 loop spans 13 amino acids. This CDR3 reads CASRDQANTEAFF. CDR3 nucleotide sequence: TGTGCCAGCAGAGATCAAGCGAACACTGAAGCTTTCTTT.

The V call is TRBV19, the J call TRBJ1-5; the D is unclear. The ends were cut back, 10 bases at V and 0 bases at J, with 10 bases in the middle. Germline V lookup: CDR1 LNHDA, CDR2 SQIVND (reference sequence). This CDR3 has 13 residues. This CDR3 reads CATTTNSNQPQHF. CDR3 sequence (DNA): TGTGCCACCACGACAAATAGCAATCAGCCCCAGCATTTT.

V and J are TRBV10-3 and TRBJ1-5; perhaps TRBD1 as D (5 bases). Deletions cut 10 bases from V and 0 bases from J, with 13 bases between. Germline CDR1 and CDR2: ENHRY and SYGVKD. CDR3 length: 14 amino acids. The CDR3 nucleotides are TGTGCCACCGCGACAGAGAATAGCAATCAGCCCCAGCATTTT. It translates to CATATENSNQPQHF.

The rearrangement joins TRBV12-5 to TRBJ1-1; D gene uncertain. This CDR3 spans 17 amino acids. The germline V gene encodes CDR1 LGHNT and CDR2 FRNRAP. Trimming removed 0 bases at V and 7 bases at J, with 21 bases between. CDR3 in DNA: TGTGCTAGTGGTTTGGTACGGTGGGCCGGAGAGAGCGATGAAGCTTTCTTT. It encodes CASGLVRWAGESDEAFF.